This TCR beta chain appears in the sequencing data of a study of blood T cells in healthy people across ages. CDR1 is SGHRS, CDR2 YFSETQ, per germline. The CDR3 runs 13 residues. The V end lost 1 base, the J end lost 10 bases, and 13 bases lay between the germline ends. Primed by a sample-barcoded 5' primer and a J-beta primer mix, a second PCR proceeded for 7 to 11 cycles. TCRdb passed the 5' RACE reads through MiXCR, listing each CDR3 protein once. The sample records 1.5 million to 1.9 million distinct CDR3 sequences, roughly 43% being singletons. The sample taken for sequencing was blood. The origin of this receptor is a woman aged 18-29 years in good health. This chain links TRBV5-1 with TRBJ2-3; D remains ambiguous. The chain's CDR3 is CASSLSSEVAQYF. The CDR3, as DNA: TGCGCCAGCAGCTTGTCCAGCGAGGTTGCGCAGTATTTT.